This TCR beta chain was sequenced in a study of HIV-infected children after antiretroviral therapy interruption. Background on the study: Continuous-treatment children had median age roughly 8 years, interruption less than 10 years. EBV and CMV exposure was recorded in most children. Weeks 0, 12, interruption end (24 or 48), and about 3 years post-study gave interruption-arm samples.

RNA-based 3' RACE libraries used unique molecular identifiers. TCRdb used MiXCR to reprocess the 3' RACE reads, holding one entry per CDR3 protein. The repertoire holds tens of thousands of distinct CDR3 sequences, with more than 3.5% as singletons. The CDR3 is made up of 12 amino acids. V dropped 5 bases and J dropped 11 bases, with 15 bases sitting between them. Germline CDR1 SGHDN, CDR2 FVKESK. Whole-study results and caveats: Naive CD4+ Gini coefficient rose by interruption end, suggesting clonal expansion.

This clonotype was observed at least ten times. The target antigen is unknown. The treatment here: PENTA 11 planned treatment interruption arm or continuous ART arm. Sequencing used CD45RA+ CD4+ T cells from PBMCs, pooled from several time points, obtained from a donor given antiretroviral therapy, either interrupted or continuous. Subset defined: naive CD4+ CD45RA+ CD45RO- T cells. The genes are TRBV14 and TRBJ1-1; the D is unclear. The sequence derives from a pool of human donors with HIV. The CDR3 reads CASSGSGPRAFF. In DNA, the CDR3 is TGTGCCAGCAGCGGGAGCGGACCTAGGGCTTTCTTT. The full variable domain, in which reference TRBV14 and TRBJ1-1 provide the parts outside the CDR3, is EAGVTQFPSHSVIEKGQTVTLRCDPISGHDNLYWYRRVMGKEIKFLLHFVKESKQDESGMPNNRFLAERTGGTYSTLKVQPAELEDSGVYFCASSGSGPRAFFGQGTRLTVV.